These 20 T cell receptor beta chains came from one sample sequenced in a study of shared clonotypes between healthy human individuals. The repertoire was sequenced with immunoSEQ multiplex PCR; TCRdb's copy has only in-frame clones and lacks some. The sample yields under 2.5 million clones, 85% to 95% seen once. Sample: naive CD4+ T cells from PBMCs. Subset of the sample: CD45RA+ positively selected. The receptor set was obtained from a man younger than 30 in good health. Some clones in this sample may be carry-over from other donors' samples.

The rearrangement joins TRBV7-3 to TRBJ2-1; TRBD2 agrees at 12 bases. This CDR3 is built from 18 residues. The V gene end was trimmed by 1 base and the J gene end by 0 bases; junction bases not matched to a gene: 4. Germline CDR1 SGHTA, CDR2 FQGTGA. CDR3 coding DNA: TGTGCCAGCAGCTTAATTGGGGGACTAGCGGGCTCCTACAATGAGCAGTTCTTC. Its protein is CASSLIGGLAGSYNEQFF.

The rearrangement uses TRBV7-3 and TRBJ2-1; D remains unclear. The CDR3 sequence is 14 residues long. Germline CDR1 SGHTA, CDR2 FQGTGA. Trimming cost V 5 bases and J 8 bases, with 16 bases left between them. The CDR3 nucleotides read TGTGCCAGCAGCCTATCCCTTCTTACGGATGAGCAGTTCTTC. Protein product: CASSLSLLTDEQFF. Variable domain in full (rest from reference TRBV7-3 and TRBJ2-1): GAGVSQTPSNKVTEKGKYVELRCDPISGHTALYWYRQSLGQGPEFLIYFQGTGAADDSGLPNDRFFAVRPEGSVSTLKIQRTERGDSAVYLCASSLSLLTDEQFFGPGTRLTVL.

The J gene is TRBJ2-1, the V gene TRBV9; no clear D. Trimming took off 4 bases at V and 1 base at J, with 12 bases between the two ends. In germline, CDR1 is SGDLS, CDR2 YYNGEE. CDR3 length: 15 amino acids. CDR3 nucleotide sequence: TGTGCCAGCAGCTTAGGCGGCAGGTCCTACAATGAGCAGTTCTTC. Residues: CASSLGGRSYNEQFF. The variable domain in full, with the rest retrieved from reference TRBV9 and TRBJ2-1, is DSGVTQTPKHLITATGQRVTLRCSPRSGDLSVYWYQQSLDQGLQFLIQYYNGEERAKGNILERFSAQQFPDLHSELNLSSLELGDSALYFCASSLGGRSYNEQFFGPGTRLTVL.

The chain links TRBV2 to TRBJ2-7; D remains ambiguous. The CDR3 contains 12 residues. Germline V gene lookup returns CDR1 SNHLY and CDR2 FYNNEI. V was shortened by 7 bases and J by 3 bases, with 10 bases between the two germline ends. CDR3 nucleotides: TGTGCCAGCAATAGGGCAAACTACGAGCAGTACTTC. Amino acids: CASNRANYEQYF.

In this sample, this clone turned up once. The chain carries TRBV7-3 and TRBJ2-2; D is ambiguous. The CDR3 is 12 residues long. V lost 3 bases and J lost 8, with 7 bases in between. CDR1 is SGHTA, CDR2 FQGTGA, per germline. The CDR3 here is CASSFTPGELFF. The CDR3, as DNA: TGTGCCAGCAGCTTTACCCCAGGGGAGCTGTTTTTT.

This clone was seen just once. CDR3 amino acids: CASSPRVAGGTNHNEQFF. The CDR3 DNA follows: TGTGCCAGCAGCCCCCGGGTAGCGGGAGGCACGAACCACAATGAGCAGTTCTTC. The rearrangement joins TRBV7-8 to TRBJ2-1, with TRBD2 identical over 10 bases. CDR1 SGHVS and CDR2 FQNEAQ come from the germline V gene. This CDR3 region has 18 residues. The junction had 15 bases not matched to a gene; V was cut back by 5 bases and J by 5 bases.

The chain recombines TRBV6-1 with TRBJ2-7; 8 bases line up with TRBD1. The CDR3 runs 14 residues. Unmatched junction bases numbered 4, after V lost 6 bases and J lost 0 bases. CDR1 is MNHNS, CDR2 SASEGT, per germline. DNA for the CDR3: TGTGCCAGCAGGGCTGACAGGGGCTCCTACGAGCAGTACTTC. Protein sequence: CASRADRGSYEQYF.

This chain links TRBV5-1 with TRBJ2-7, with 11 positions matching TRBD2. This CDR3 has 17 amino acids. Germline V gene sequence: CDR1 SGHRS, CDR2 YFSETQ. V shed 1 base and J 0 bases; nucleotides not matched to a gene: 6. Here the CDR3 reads CASSLRLAGGSSYEQYF. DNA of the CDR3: TGCGCCAGCAGCTTGAGGCTAGCGGGAGGAAGCTCCTACGAGCAGTACTTC.

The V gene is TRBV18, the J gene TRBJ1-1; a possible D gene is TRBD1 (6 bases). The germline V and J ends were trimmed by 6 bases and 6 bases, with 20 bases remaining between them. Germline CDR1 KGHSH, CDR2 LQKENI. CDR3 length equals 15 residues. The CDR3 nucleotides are TGTGCCAGCTCGCCGACTCCCGGGACACTCCCTGAAGCTTTCTTT. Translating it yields CASSPTPGTLPEAFF.

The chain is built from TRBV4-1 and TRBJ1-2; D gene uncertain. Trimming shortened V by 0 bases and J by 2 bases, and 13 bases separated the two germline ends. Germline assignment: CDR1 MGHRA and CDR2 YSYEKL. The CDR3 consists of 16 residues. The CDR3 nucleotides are TGCGCCAGCAGCCAAGACTGGCCAGCCCTCAACTATGGCTACACCTTC. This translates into CASSQDWPALNYGYTF.

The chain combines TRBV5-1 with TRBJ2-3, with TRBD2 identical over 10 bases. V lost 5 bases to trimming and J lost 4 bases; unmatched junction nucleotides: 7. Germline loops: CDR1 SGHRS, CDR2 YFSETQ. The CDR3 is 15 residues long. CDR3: CASRETSGQPDTQYF. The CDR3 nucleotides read TGCGCCAGCAGGGAGACTAGCGGGCAACCAGATACGCAGTATTTT.

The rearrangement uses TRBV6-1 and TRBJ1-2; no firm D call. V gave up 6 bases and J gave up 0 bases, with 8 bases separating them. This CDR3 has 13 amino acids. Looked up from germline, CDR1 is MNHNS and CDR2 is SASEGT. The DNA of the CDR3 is TGTGCCAGCAGCCTATCTTCTAACTATGGCTACACCTTC. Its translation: CASSLSSNYGYTF.

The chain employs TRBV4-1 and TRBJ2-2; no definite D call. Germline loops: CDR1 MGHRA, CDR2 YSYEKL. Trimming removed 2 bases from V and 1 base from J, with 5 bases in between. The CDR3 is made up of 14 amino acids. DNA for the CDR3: TGCGCCAGCAGCCAATGGCAGAACACCGGGGAGCTGTTTTTT. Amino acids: CASSQWQNTGELFF.

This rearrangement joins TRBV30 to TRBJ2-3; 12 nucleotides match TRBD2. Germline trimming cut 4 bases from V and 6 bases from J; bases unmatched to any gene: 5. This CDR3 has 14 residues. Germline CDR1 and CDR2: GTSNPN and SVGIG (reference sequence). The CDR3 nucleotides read TGTGCCTGGATGCCTAGCGGGAGGGTGGATACGCAGTATTTT. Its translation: CAWMPSGRVDTQYF.

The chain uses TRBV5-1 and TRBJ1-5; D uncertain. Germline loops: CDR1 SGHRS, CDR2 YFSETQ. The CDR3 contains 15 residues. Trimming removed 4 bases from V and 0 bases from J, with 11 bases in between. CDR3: CASSPDGNSNQPQHF. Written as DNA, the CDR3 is TGCGCCAGCAGCCCGGACGGGAATAGCAATCAGCCCCAGCATTTT.

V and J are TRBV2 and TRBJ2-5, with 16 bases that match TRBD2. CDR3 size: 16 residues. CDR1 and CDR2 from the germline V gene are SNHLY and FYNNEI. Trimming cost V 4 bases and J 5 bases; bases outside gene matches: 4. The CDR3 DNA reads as TGTGCCAGCAGTGGGGGACTAGCGGGAGGGAGGGAGACCCAGTACTTC. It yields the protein CASSGGLAGGRETQYF. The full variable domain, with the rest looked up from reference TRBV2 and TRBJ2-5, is EPEVTQTPSHQVTQMGQEVILRCVPISNHLYFYWYRQILGQKVEFLVSFYNNEISEKSEIFDDQFSVERPDGSNFTLKIRSTKLEDSAMYFCASSGGLAGGRETQYFGPGTRLLVL.

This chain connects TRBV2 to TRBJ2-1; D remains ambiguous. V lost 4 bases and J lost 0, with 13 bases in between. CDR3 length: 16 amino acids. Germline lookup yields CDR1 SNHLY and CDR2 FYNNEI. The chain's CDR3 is CASSGRRVSSYNEQFF. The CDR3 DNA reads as TGTGCCAGCAGTGGTAGGCGAGTAAGCTCCTACAATGAGCAGTTCTTC.

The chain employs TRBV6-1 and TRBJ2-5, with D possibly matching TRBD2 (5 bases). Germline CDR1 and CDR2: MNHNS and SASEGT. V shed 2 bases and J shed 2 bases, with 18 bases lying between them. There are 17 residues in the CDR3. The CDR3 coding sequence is TGTGCCAGCAGTGAAACTTTGGGAAGCGGAGGTCAAGAGACCCAGTACTTC. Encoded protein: CASSETLGSGGQETQYF.

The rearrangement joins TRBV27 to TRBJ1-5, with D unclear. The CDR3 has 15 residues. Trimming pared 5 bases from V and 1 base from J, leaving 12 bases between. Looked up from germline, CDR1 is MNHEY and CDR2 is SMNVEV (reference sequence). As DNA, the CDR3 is TGTGCCAGCAGTCCCGTAGGAGAAAGCAATCAGCCCCAGCATTTT. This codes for CASSPVGESNQPQHF.

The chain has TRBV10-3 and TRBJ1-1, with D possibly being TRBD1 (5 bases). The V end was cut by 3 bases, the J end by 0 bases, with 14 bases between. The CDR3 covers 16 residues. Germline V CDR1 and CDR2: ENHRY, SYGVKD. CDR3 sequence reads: CAISELLQGVNTEAFF. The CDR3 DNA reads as TGTGCCATCAGTGAATTGTTACAAGGGGTGAACACTGAAGCTTTCTTT.